This TCR beta chain was sequenced for a study of blood T cell repertoires in COVID-19. This CDR3 is built from 15 residues. Per germline, CDR1 SGHNT and CDR2 YYREEE (reference sequence). The junction had 3 bases not matched to a gene; V was cut back by 0 bases and J by 6 bases. Repertoires were generated with immunoSEQ multiplex PCR, while TCRdb's copy carries only in-frame clones and drops some. The data show under 250,000 clones, 85% to 90% seen once. This clone was observed at least ten times. This clonotype was obtained from a man aged 35 to 55 who had recovered from COVID-19. Sequenced sample: PBMCs or T cells enriched from blood (not recorded which). The chain links TRBV5-4 to TRBJ2-7; 13 bases fit TRBD2. This CDR3 reads CASSLGGLAGTEQYF. The CDR3 bases are TGTGCCAGCAGCTTGGGGGGACTAGCGGGAACCGAGCAGTACTTC.